This paragraph reports one TCR beta chain. This clone was recorded at least ten times. There is no known antigen for this receptor. Most of the CVID patients and most of the healthy controls were of Caucasian heritage. Heparinized peripheral whole blood samples of about 4.5 to 8.5 ml were obtained from each donor. Genomic DNA from adults with common variable immune deficiency (CVID) and from healthy adult controls was the source for sequencing TCRbeta CDR3 repertoires. The control group comprised roughly 22 healthy adult volunteers, roughly twelve female and around ten male, aged about 23 to 66 years with a mean age of roughly 35. Diluted blood was density-centrifuged over Hypaque 1077 or Ficoll-Paque to isolate peripheral blood mononuclear cells. Unsorted mononuclear cells served as the source of genomic DNA, which was extracted either by Qiagen column purification or by a centrifugation-based method.

The entry originates in a study of T cell clonality in common variable immunodeficiency (dated by TCRdb to the mid-2010s). The paper as a whole reports these results and caveats: Even though DNA input was equal, the average per sample came to some 90,000 unique sequences for controls compared with about 30,000 for CVID samples. It was noted by the authors that sequencing of the repertoires of T cell subpopulations would be needed to clarify the cause of the increased clonality in CVID. Patient heterogeneity within the CVID cohort put limits on correlating repertoire features with clinical complications. Compared with healthy controls, CVID subjects showed increased TCRbeta clonality (t-test p = 0.018), a feature most characteristic of about a third of subjects. CVID TCRbeta sequences were reported to have fewer deletions and N-nucleotide insertions and to lack highly modified clones with 13 or more V deletions. Healthy controls shared more TCRbeta clones with each other than CVID subjects shared among themselves (p < 0.0001).

For sequencing input, CVID and control samples contributed equivalent amounts of genomic DNA. For every sample, a 60 bp segment covering the rearranged TCRbeta CDR3 region was amplified and then sequenced. The immunoSEQ assay, a bias-corrected multiplex PCR with high-throughput sequencing, was employed for TCRbeta amplification. Under the source paper's analysis protocol: Every unique nucleotide sequence was considered a clone and was annotated with V, D and J genes, copy number and frequency. Sequences were labeled productive if in frame, and non-productive if out of frame or containing stop codons. As previously described, clonality was computed from Shannon's entropy. The predicted amino acid sequences of productive clones were used to derive the mean CDR3 Kyte-Doolittle hydropathy. The R hclust function was used to hierarchically cluster scaled V gene usage with Manhattan distance and complete linkage. To assess clone sharing by CDR3 amino acid sequence, 12 repertoires per group were resampled over 100 rounds. The repertoires were screened for 65 to 75 published EBV-specific TCRbeta sequences and fewer than 300 published CMV-specific TCRbeta sequences. A couple of CVID samples yielding fewer than 10,000 sequences were excluded from analysis, leaving over 35 CVID repertoires. TCRdb's version of the immuneACCESS table is confined to in-frame rearrangements and falls short of the full clone set. An unresolved V gene accounts for under half of the shortfall where checked; the remainder is of unknown origin. V and J calls plus clone size are reproduced from that table; the DNA served to infer D and trimming. For this sample, 40,000 or so clones appear and none is a singleton. The ten largest make up around 2.6% of the sample.

Sequences were obtained from peripheral blood mononuclear cells. The sequence came from a person aged 18 to 75 in good health.

The CDR3 region has the sequence CASSPRPGLAGNEQFF. Partial CDR3 DNA: TGTGCCAGCAGCCCCCGTCCGGGACTAGCGGGTAATGAG. The chain uses TRBV7-3 and TRBJ2-1; 12 bases in the middle match TRBD2. The missing CDR3 end, 3 residues past where the read stops, is filled in from the germline J gene. Based on the germline V gene, the CDR1 and CDR2 sequences are SGHTA and FQGTGA. Taken from cysteine to phenylalanine, the CDR3 has 16 residues. The DNA covers only part of the CDR3, 39 bases in frame from base 1. V and J are trimmed by 5 bases and 7 bases, and the gene matches miss 9 bases of the junction.